This T cell receptor beta chain stems from a study of T-cell memory formation after mild COVID-19. Overall study context: Largely, the TCR clusters proved donor specific.

With respect to this clonotype: What it recognizes is unknown.

General observations from the study: Pre-infection memory held some responding clones, suggesting pre-existing cross-reactive T cells responded.

This CDR3 spans 16 amino acids. CDR1 and CDR2 (germline): SGHRS, YFSETQ. V was shortened by 5 bases and J by 2 bases, with 19 bases between the two germline ends. TCRdb fed the 5' RACE reads into MiXCR, producing one record per CDR3 protein. The data show under 250,000 distinct CDR3 sequences, 15% seen once. V is TRBV5-1 and J is TRBJ1-2; D might be TRBD1 (6 bases). This TCR was recovered from an adult woman who had mild COVID-19 (a few samples of this study predate the infection). Cell type and time point are not known. Input material: PBMCs or a T cell subset sorted from them (not recorded which). CDR3 amino acids: CASSRQGSGSNYGYTF. CDR3 coding DNA: TGCGCCAGCAGTCGTCAGGGGTCCGGTTCGAACTATGGCTACACCTTC.